This TCR beta chain derives from a study of cytomegalovirus exposure and HLA in healthy donors. Germline V gene data show CDR1 as LNHDA and CDR2 as SQIVND (reference sequence). CDR3 length: 17 residues. After removal of 6 bases from V and 3 bases from J, the junction contained 14 bases not matched to a gene. In the PCR, 60 Vbeta and 13 Jbeta primers were used. The data were produced by immunoSEQ multiplex PCR, yet TCRdb's version contains in-frame clones alone and is incomplete. The sample gives more than 85,000 clones, under 85% of which show up once; around 7.7% is in the top ten. The TCR comes from a woman aged 45-65 years in good health and CMV-seropositive. The V gene is TRBV19, the J gene TRBJ2-7; 10 bases are shared with TRBD1. The sample taken for sequencing was PBMCs. The CDR3 sequence: CASSLGQGNFQVYEQYF. In DNA form, the CDR3 reads TGTGCCAGTAGCTTGGGACAGGGGAATTTCCAGGTCTACGAGCAGTACTTC.